Below, 9 T cell receptor beta chains from the same sample are listed, as sequenced in a study. TCRdb used MiXCR to reprocess the 5' RACE reads, holding one entry per CDR3 protein. The sample has some 37,000 distinct CDR3 sequences; 15% to 20% are singletons. What was sequenced was naive CD4+ T cells sorted from a lymph node. The subset: naive CD4+ T cells, CD4+CD45RA+CD25-. The origin of the receptors is a female donor with breast cancer.

A few counts support this clonotype. The chain carries TRBV15 and TRBJ1-1; D not certain. This CDR3 region has 18 residues. Trimming shortened V by 0 bases and J by 1 base, and 18 bases separated the two germline ends. Germline CDR1 LNHNV, CDR2 YYDKDF (reference sequence). The CDR3, as DNA: TGTGCCACCAGCAGAGATCGGGCCTACCGCGTTAAGAACACTGAAGCTTTCTTT. It is translated as CATSRDRAYRVKNTEAFF.

This clonotype was detected only a few times. The chain carries TRBV6-2 or TRBV6-3 and TRBJ2-2, with 11 bases identical to TRBD1. The CDR3 covers 16 residues. The trim removed 5 bases at V and 8 bases at J, leaving 10 bases unmatched. CDR1 is MNHEY and CDR2 is SVGEGT in the germline V gene. CDR3 bases: TGTGCCAGCAGTCCTGCGGACAGGGGGCGCTTTGGGGAGCTGTTTTTT. Encoded protein: CASSPADRGRFGELFF.

This sequence joins TRBV7-6 and TRBJ2-2; 8 positions agree with TRBD1. Germline loops: CDR1 SGHVS, CDR2 FNYEAQ. V dropped 5 bases and J dropped 4; count of bases not matched to a gene: 18. The CDR3 consists of 19 residues. The chain's CDR3 is CASSIEAGGDLWGTGELFF. In DNA form, the CDR3 reads TGTGCCAGCAGCATAGAGGCAGGGGGCGACCTATGGGGCACCGGGGAGCTGTTTTTT.

About this clonotype itself: At one end, the junction sequence differs from germline, possibly due to a read error. This rearrangement joins TRBV7-2 to TRBJ1-4; D remains ambiguous. The CDR3 extends over 13 amino acids. Germline loops: CDR1 SGHTA, CDR2 FQGNSA. In DNA form, the CDR3 reads TGTGTCAGCAGCATCACCCCCGGTGAAAAACTGTTTTTT. Its translation is CVSSITPGEKLFF.

This clonotype was seen many times. CDR3 DNA sequence: TGCAGTGCATCCGTCCGGAACACTGAAGCTTTCTTT. This codes for CSASVRNTEAFF. V and J are TRBV20-1 and TRBJ1-1, with D hard to call. The V end was cut by 6 bases, the J end by 1 base, with 9 bases between. The CDR3 has 12 amino acids. Germline CDR1 and CDR2: DFQATT and SNEGSKA (reference sequence).

This clonotype showed up many times. V usage is TRBV4-3 and J usage is TRBJ1-2, with D possibly being TRBD1 (6 bases). This CDR3 spans 14 amino acids. V shed 0 bases and J shed 7 bases, with 12 bases lying between them. Germline CDR1 is LGHNA and CDR2 is YSLEER. The CDR3 loop reads CASSQDFGGRGYTF. The CDR3 DNA reads TGCGCCAGCAGCCAAGATTTCGGGGGCCGTGGCTACACCTTC.

Turning to this clonotype: This may come from a read error, since a much larger clone is one base off. This CDR3 is missing its conserved last phenylalanine or tryptophan, likely due to a read error. This chain connects TRBV20-1 to TRBJ1-5, with TRBD1 matching over 7 bases. Per germline, CDR1 DFQATT and CDR2 SNEGSKA (reference sequence). The CDR3 consists of 13 residues. V shed 4 bases and J 6 bases; nucleotides not matched to a gene: 6. Here the CDR3 DNA reads TGCAGTGCTATTGTTCAGGGGGGTCAGCCCCAGCATTCT. Translating gives CSAIVQGGQPQHS.

For this clonotype: A single base separates this from a much larger clone, so it may be a read error. V usage is TRBV5-5 and J usage is TRBJ2-7; 7 positions match TRBD2. CDR3 length: 13 amino acids. Per germline, CDR1 SGHKS and CDR2 YYEKEE (reference sequence). The CDR3 loop reads CASSDGGSYEQHF. CDR3 nucleotides: TGTGCCAGCAGCGACGGGGGGTCTTACGAGCAGCACTTC.

This clonotype was counted many times. The rearrangement links TRBV20-1 to TRBJ2-2, with D unresolved. V lost 0 bases to trimming and J lost 6 bases, with 11 bases between them. The CDR3 is made up of 14 amino acids. Germline V gene lookup returns CDR1 DFQATT and CDR2 SNEGSKA (reference sequence). The CDR3 nucleotides are TGCAGTGCTAGAGACCCCTACGGATCCGGGGAGCTGTTTTTT. It codes for CSARDPYGSGELFF.